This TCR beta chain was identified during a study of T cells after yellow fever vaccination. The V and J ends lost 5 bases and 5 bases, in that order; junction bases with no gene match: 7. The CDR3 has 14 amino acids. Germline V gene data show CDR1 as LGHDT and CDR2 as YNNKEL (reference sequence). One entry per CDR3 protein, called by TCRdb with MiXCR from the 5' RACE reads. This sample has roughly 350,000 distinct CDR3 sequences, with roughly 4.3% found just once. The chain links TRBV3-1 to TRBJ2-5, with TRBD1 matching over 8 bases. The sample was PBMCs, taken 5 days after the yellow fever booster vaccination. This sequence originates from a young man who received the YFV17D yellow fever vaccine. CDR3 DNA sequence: TGTGCCAGCAGCTGGGGACAGGCTCAGGAGACCCAGTACTTC. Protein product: CASSWGQAQETQYF.